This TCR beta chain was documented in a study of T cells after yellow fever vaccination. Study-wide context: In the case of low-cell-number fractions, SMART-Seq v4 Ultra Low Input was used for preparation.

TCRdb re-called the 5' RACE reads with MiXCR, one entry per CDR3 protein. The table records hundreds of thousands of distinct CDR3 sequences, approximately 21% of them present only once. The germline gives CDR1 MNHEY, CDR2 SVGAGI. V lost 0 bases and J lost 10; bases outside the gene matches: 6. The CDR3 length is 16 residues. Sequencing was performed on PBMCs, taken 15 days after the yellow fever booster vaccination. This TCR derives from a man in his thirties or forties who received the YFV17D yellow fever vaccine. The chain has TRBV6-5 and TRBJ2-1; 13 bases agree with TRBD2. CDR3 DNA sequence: TGTGCCAGCAGTTACTCGCCGGGACTAGCGGGAACGGAGCAGTTCTTC. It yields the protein CASSYSPGLAGTEQFF.